The next 7 T cell receptor beta chains were all read from a single sample in a study of vaccination and CD4 T cells after COVID-19. The Oncomine TCR Beta short-read assay sequenced DNA from cultured CD4+ T cells. Each CDR3 protein is one row after TCRdb ran MiXCR on the PCR reads. The sample lists 20,000 to 25,000 distinct CDR3 sequences; less than 50% were seen once. Their specific antigens are unknown. Regarding treatment: approximately nine-day PBMC culture with coronavirus spike peptide pools or control peptides (ViraFEST assay). Here the sequenced sample was CD4+ T cells from blood, cultured in vitro, taken before SARS-CoV-2 vaccination. The origin of the receptors is a human donor who had recovered from COVID-19.

V gene TRBV6-5 combines with J gene TRBJ2-7; TRBD1 agrees at 10 bases. Germline values: CDR1 MNHEY, CDR2 SVGAGI. J gave up 1 base and V 0 bases, and 0 bases lay outside the gene matches. The CDR3 consists of 15 residues. CDR3 in amino acids: CASSYSGQGSYEQYF. CDR3 nucleotides: TGTGCCAGCAGTTACTCGGGACAGGGGTCCTACGAGCAGTACTTC.

This rearrangement joins TRBV19 to TRBJ2-7; unclear D gene. The CDR3 sequence is 11 residues long. V shed 3 bases and J shed 5 bases, with 5 bases lying between them. Germline V gene sequence: CDR1 LNHDA, CDR2 SQIVND (reference sequence). CDR3 loop: CASSMANEQYF. The CDR3 DNA is TGTGCCAGTAGTATGGCAAACGAGCAGTACTTC. The whole variable domain, filled in from reference TRBV19 and TRBJ2-7, reads DGGITQSPKYLFRKEGQNVTLSCEQNLNHDAMYWYRQDPGQGLRLIYYSQIVNDFQKGDIAEGYSVSREKKESFPLTVTSAQKNPTAFYLCASSMANEQYFGPGTRLTVT.

V and J are TRBV11-3 and TRBJ2-7; 12 nucleotides line up with TRBD2. Germline V gives CDR1 SGHNT, CDR2 YENEEA. V was clipped by 3 bases and J by 4 bases; unmatched bases: 4. The CDR3 is 15 amino acids. The DNA for the CDR3 is TGTGCCAGCAGCTTGGGGACTAGCGGGTCGTACGAGCAGTACTTC. It codes for CASSLGTSGSYEQYF.

The rearrangement links TRBV28 to TRBJ1-4; D unresolved. The V end lost 6 bases, the J end lost 3 bases, and 14 bases lay between the germline ends. This CDR3 contains 15 residues. The germline V gene encodes CDR1 MDHEN and CDR2 SYDVKM. The CDR3 DNA follows: TGTGCCAGCAGCCGATCAACGGACCCTAATGAAAAACTGTTTTTT. It specifies CASSRSTDPNEKLFF.

This clonotype was found a few times. The chain couples TRBV27 to TRBJ1-5; the D is unclear. Germline CDR1 reads MNHEY; CDR2 reads SMNVEV (reference sequence). CDR3 size: 14 residues. V was cut by 5 bases and J by 2 bases, with 10 bases left in between. CDR3 nucleotide sequence: TGTGCCAGCAGTCTACGTCCAGGCAATCAGCCCCAGCATTTT. Translation gives CASSLRPGNQPQHF.

This clonotype was found a few times. The chain employs TRBV7-2 and TRBJ1-6, with D hard to call. Germline values: CDR1 SGHTA, CDR2 FQGNSA. Trimming shortened V by 5 bases and J by 7 bases, and 24 bases separated the two germline ends. The CDR3 covers 18 residues. CDR3: CASSPVGSPDPGNSPLHF. The CDR3 bases are TGTGCCAGCAGCCCTGTCGGGTCCCCGGACCCGGGCAATTCACCCCTCCACTTT. Using reference TRBV7-2 and TRBJ1-6 for the parts outside the CDR3, the full variable domain is GAGVSQSPSNKVTEKGKDVELRCDPISGHTALYWYRQSLGQGLEFLIYFQGNSAPDKSGLPSDRFSAERTGGSVSTLTIQRTQQEDSAVYLCASSPVGSPDPGNSPLHFGNGTRLTVT.

The chain combines TRBV10-1 with TRBJ2-5; TRBD1 aligns across 9 bases. Germline lookup yields CDR1 WNHNN and CDR2 SYGVQD (reference sequence). The CDR3 sequence is 13 residues long. V was pared by 5 bases and J by 5 bases, with 3 bases of the junction left unmatched. The CDR3 spells CASSTGQGETQYF. The DNA of the CDR3 is TGCGCCAGCAGTACTGGACAGGGGGAGACCCAGTACTTC.